This T cell receptor (beta chain) came from a study of molecular identifiers for immune sequencing clone quantification. The study, taken as a whole, reports: In naive cells, under 1% of molecules belonged to clones above 20 RNA copies, against over 98% in effector cells.

One entry per CDR3 protein results from TCRdb running MiXCR on the PCR reads. Among nearly 650,000 distinct CDR3 sequences listed, 25% were seen once. With respect to this clonotype: Its antigen remains unknown. This may be a read error, as it is one base from a much larger clone.

Germline V lookup: CDR1 MNHEY, CDR2 SVGAGI. V dropped 5 bases and J dropped 9; count of bases not matched to a gene: 13. The CDR3 sequence is 15 residues long. The V and J genes are TRBV6-5 and TRBJ1-1, with 9 bases fitting TRBD1. Specimen: naive CD8+ T cells from blood, with Jurkat cell RNA spiked in. Indicated subset: FACS-sorted CD8+CD4-CCR7+CD45RA+ naive T cells. The source is a human donor in good health. Some libraries in this study had Jurkat cell RNA spiked in. The CDR3 DNA follows: TGTGCCAGCAGTCACAATACAGGGGGCTGGACTCAAGCTTTCTTT. Its translation is CASSHNTGGWTQAFF.